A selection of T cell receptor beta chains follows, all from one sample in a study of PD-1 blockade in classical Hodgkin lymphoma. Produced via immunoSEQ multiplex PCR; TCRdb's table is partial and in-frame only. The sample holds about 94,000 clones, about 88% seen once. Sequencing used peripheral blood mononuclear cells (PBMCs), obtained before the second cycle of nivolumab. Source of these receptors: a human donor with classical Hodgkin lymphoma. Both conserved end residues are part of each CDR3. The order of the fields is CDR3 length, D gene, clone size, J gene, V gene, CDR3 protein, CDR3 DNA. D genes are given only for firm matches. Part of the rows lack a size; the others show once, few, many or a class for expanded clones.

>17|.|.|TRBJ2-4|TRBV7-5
CARSFPVQWVAKNIQYF
TGTGCCAGAAGCTTTCCGGTACAGTGGGTAGCCAAAAACATTCAGTACTTC
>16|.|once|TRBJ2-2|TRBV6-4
CAGSRLTGDSSGELFF
TGTGCCGGGTCTAGACTCACGGGGGACAGCTCCGGGGAGCTGTTTTTT
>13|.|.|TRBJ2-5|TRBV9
CASSVEIQETQYF
TGTGCCAGCAGCGTAGAGATCCAAGAGACCCAGTACTTC
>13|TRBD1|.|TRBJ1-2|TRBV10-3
CAISLGQGSGYTF
TGTGCCATCAGCTTGGGACAGGGTAGTGGCTACACCTTC
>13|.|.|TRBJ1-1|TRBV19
CASTNTMNTEAFF
TGTGCCAGTACCAATACGATGAACACTGAAGCTTTCTTT
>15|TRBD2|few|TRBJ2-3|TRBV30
CAWGPSGSSTDTQYF
TGTGCCTGGGGGCCCAGCGGGAGCTCCACAGATACGCAGTATTTT
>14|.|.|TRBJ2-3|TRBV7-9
CASSLERTADTQYF
TGTGCCAGCAGCTTGGAACGCACGGCAGATACGCAGTATTTT
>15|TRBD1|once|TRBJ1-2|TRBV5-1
CASSSGQGKLSGYTF
TGCGCCAGCAGCTCGGGACAGGGGAAGCTCTCTGGCTACACCTTC
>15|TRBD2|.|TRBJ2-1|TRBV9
CASSVTSDPSNEQFF
TGTGCCAGCAGCGTTACTAGCGACCCCTCCAATGAGCAGTTCTTC
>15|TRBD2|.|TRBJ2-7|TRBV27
CASSLSREQVYEQYF
TGTGCCAGCAGTTTATCGCGGGAGCAGGTCTACGAGCAGTACTTC
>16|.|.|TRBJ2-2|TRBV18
CASSPFTGTNTGELFF
TGTGCCAGCTCACCGTTCACCGGGACAAACACCGGGGAGCTGTTTTTT
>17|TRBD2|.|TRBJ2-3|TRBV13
CASSISPGLGEPDTQYF
TGTGCCAGCAGCATAAGCCCGGGACTAGGGGAACCAGATACGCAGTATTTT
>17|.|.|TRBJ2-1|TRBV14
CASSQESALLGSNEQFF
TGTGCCAGCAGCCAAGAAAGTGCACTATTGGGAAGCAATGAGCAGTTCTTC
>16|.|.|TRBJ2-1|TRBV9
CASSVALGGFYNEQFF
TGTGCCAGCAGCGTAGCTCTCGGGGGTTTCTACAATGAGCAGTTCTTC
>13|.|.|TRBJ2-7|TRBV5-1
CASREAWSYEQYF
TGCGCCAGCAGAGAGGCGTGGAGCTACGAGCAGTACTTC
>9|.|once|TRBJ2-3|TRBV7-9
CASSFGVNF
TGTGCCAGCAGCTTCGGTGTGAATTTT
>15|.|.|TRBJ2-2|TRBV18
CASSPGTENTGELFF
TGTGCCAGCTCCCCGGGGACCGAGAACACCGGGGAGCTGTTTTTT
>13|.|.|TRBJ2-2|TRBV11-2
CASSPTNTGELFF
TGTGCCAGCTCACCGACCAACACCGGGGAGCTGTTTTTT
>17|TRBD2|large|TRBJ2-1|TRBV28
CASSLWASGSSYNEQFF
TGTGCCAGCAGTTTATGGGCTAGCGGCAGCTCCTACAATGAGCAGTTCTTC
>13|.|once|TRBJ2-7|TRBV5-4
CASQDTISYEQYF
TGTGCCAGTCAGGACACGATTAGCTACGAGCAGTACTTC
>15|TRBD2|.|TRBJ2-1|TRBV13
CASSLSSGGYNEQFF
TGTGCCAGCAGCTTAAGTAGCGGGGGCTACAATGAGCAGTTCTTC
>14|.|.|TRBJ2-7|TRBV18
CASSPLGTDYEQYF
TGTGCCAGCTCACCACTCGGGACGGACTACGAGCAGTACTTC
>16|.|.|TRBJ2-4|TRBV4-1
CASSPPGGLVKNIQYF
TGCGCCAGCAGCCCCCCCGGGGGGCTGGTCAAAAACATTCAGTACTTC
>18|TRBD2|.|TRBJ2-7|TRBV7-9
CASSPTGTSGSRNYEQYF
TGTGCCAGCAGCCCAACCGGGACTAGCGGGAGCCGTAACTACGAGCAGTACTTC
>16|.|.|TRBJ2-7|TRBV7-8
CASTWGRRQDAYEQYF
TGTGCCAGCACCTGGGGGAGGAGACAGGACGCCTACGAGCAGTACTTC
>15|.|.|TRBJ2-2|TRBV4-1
CASSQEDSSTGELFF
TGCGCCAGCAGCCAAGAAGACTCCAGCACCGGGGAGCTGTTTTTT
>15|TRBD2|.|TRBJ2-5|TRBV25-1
CASSELSGFQETQYF
TGTGCCAGCAGTGAACTTAGCGGGTTCCAAGAGACCCAGTACTTC
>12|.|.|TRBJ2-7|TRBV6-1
CASSGQLYEQYF
TGTGCCAGCAGTGGACAGCTCTACGAGCAGTACTTC
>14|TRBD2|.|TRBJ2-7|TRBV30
CAWSIAGGTYEQYF
TGTGCCTGGTCTATAGCGGGAGGGACCTACGAGCAGTACTTC
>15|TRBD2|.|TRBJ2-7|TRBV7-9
CASSSLPAGDYEQYF
TGTGCCAGCAGCTCCCTTCCAGCGGGAGACTACGAGCAGTACTTC
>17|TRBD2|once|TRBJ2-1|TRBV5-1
CASSLEELAEGGNEQFF
TGCGCCAGCAGCTTGGAAGAGCTAGCGGAGGGAGGGAATGAGCAGTTCTTC
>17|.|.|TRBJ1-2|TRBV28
CASSRSATGGGDYGYTF
TGTGCCAGCAGCCGTTCTGCCACAGGAGGTGGGGACTATGGCTACACCTTC
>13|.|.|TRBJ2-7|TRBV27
CASSLSGGYEQYF
TGTGCCAGCAGTTTATCGGGGGGCTACGAGCAGTACTTC
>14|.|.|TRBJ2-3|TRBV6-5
CASSSVARTDTQYF
TGTGCCAGCAGTTCGGTGGCCCGCACAGATACGCAGTATTTT
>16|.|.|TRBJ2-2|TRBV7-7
CASSPRTVSNTGELFF
TGTGCCAGCAGCCCAAGGACAGTCTCGAACACCGGGGAGCTGTTTTTT
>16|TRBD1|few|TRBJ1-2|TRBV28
CASSPGATGGLAGYTF
TGTGCCAGCAGCCCCGGGGCTACAGGGGGCCTTGCGGGCTACACCTTC
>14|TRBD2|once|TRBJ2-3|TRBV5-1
CASSLGGSPDTQYF
TGCGCCAGCAGCCTTGGCGGGAGCCCAGATACGCAGTATTTT
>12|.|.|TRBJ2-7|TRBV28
CASSSPQLSQYF
TGTGCCAGCAGTTCACCCCAGTTGTCGCAGTACTTC
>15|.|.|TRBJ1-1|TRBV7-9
CASSPVGGLNTEAFF
TGTGCCAGCAGCCCAGTGGGGGGCCTGAACACTGAAGCTTTCTTT
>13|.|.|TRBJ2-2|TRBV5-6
CASSFRDTGELFF
TGTGCCAGCAGCTTTAGGGACACCGGGGAGCTGTTTTTT
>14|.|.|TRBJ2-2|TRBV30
CAWSVRVDTGELFF
TGTGCCTGGAGTGTACGTGTGGACACCGGGGAGCTGTTTTTT
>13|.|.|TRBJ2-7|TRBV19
CASSLGHPYEQYF
TGTGCCAGTAGTTTGGGACACCCCTACGAGCAGTACTTC
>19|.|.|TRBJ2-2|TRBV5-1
CASTNQKDSLGYSTGELFF
TGCGCCAGCACCAACCAGAAAGACTCCCTGGGGTATAGCACCGGGGAGCTGTTTTTT